A selection of T cell receptor beta chains follows, all from one sample in a study of beta chain features in type 1 diabetes. The protocol was immunoSEQ multiplex PCR, while the TCRdb copy is restricted to in-frame clones and leaves out a portion. The table has 130,000 to 150,000 clones, around a tenth seen once. The specimen was central memory CD4+ T cells from blood. All receptors derive from a man between 18 and 35 years old in good health. The CDR3 runs from the conserved cysteine through the conserved F or W. Fields, in order: clone size, V gene, D gene, J gene, CDR3 DNA, CDR3 protein. D genes are given only for firm matches. Rows may omit the clone size; those that give it use once, few, many or a size class.

>few|TRBV2|TRBD1|TRBJ2-5
TGTGCCAGCAGTGACGGACAGGGCGAGACCCAGTACTTC
CASSDGQGETQYF
>.|TRBV27|.|TRBJ1-1
TGTGCCAGCAGTACCGAGCAGAACACTGAAGCTTTCTTT
CASSTEQNTEAFF
>.|TRBV18|.|TRBJ2-7
TGTGCCAGCTCGCCAGACAGACCCTACGAGCAGTACTTC
CASSPDRPYEQYF
>.|TRBV9|TRBD1|TRBJ2-5
TGTGCCAGCAGCGCCGGGACAGTTCAAGAGACCCAGTACTTC
CASSAGTVQETQYF
>few|TRBV5-1|TRBD2|TRBJ2-3
TGCGCCAGCAGTTTTAGCGGGGACGGTCAGGGAGATACGCAGTATTTT
CASSFSGDGQGDTQYF
>many|TRBV7-7|.|TRBJ2-3
TGTGCCAGCAGCACCAAGCAGGCATCAGCGCAGTATTTT
CASSTKQASAQYF
>few|TRBV21-1|.|TRBJ2-7
TGTGCCAGCATTGGAGGATGCAGGACCTACGAGCAGTACTTC
CASIGGCRTYEQYF
>few|TRBV19|.|TRBJ2-2
TGTGCCAGTAGTCCGCGTCAGAACACCGGGGAGCTGTTTTTT
CASSPRQNTGELFF
>.|TRBV4-3|.|TRBJ1-1
TGCGCCAGCAGCCAATCGGGATTTGAAGCTTTCTTT
CASSQSGFEAFF
>.|TRBV7-3|.|TRBJ2-7
TGTGCCAGCAGCTTAAGTTCAGGTGGCGAGCAGTACTTC
CASSLSSGGEQYF
>.|TRBV5-4|TRBD2|TRBJ2-1
TGTGCCAGCAGCCTCTGGCGGGGGGGCGGTAATGAGCAGTTCTTC
CASSLWRGGGNEQFF
>.|TRBV5-5|.|TRBJ2-1
TGTGCCAGCAGCTCGGCCGGGGGTGGCAATGAGCAGTTCTTC
CASSSAGGGNEQFF
>.|TRBV2|TRBD1|TRBJ1-1
TGTGCCAGCAGTGGAGACAGGGCGGGCACTGAAGCTTTCTTT
CASSGDRAGTEAFF
>few|TRBV19|.|TRBJ2-3
TGTGCCAGTAGTATAGGCAAGGGGGATACAGATACGCAGTATTTT
CASSIGKGDTDTQYF
>many|TRBV14|.|TRBJ1-2
TGTGCCAGCAGCCCAACACGGGGAGACTATGGCTACACCTTC
CASSPTRGDYGYTF
>many|TRBV7-3|.|TRBJ2-5
TGTGCCAGCAGCTTAGGAGGCGGAGTGGGGGAGACCCAGTACTTC
CASSLGGGVGETQYF
>.|TRBV6-6|TRBD1|TRBJ1-2
TGTGCCAGCAGCCAACAGGGGTACTATGGCTACACCTTC
CASSQQGYYGYTF
>few|TRBV23-1|.|TRBJ1-1
TGCGCCAGCAGTCAATCGGAGGGACTGGTCACTGAAGCTTTCTTT
CASSQSEGLVTEAFF
>.|TRBV7-2|TRBD1|TRBJ2-4
TGTGCCAGCAGCTTAGGGGGAGGACAGGGAGGCATTCAGTACTTC
CASSLGGGQGGIQYF
>.|TRBV7-2|TRBD1|TRBJ1-3
TGTGCCAGCAGCTTAAGAGGACAGGGTACTGGAAACACCATATATTTT
CASSLRGQGTGNTIYF
>many|TRBV19|TRBD2|TRBJ2-1
TGTGCCAGTAGTCCCTTAGCGGGGGGGCCGAATGAGCAGTTCTTC
CASSPLAGGPNEQFF
>.|TRBV6-6|TRBD1|TRBJ2-5
TGTGCCAGCAGTCGACAGGGTGGAGAGACCCAGTACTTC
CASSRQGGETQYF
>.|TRBV2|.|TRBJ2-2
TGTGCCAGCAGTGTTGACGGGGGCACCGGGGAGCTGTTTTTT
CASSVDGGTGELFF
>few|TRBV30|TRBD1|TRBJ1-5
TGTGCCTGGGCCCCAGGGGGCTATGGCAATCAGCCCCAGCATTTT
CAWAPGGYGNQPQHF
>.|TRBV18|TRBD1|TRBJ2-7
TGTGCCAGCTCACCCAGGGGGCTCGAGCAGTACTTC
CASSPRGLEQYF
>few|TRBV2|.|TRBJ2-5
TGTGCCAGCCGATTTGGGGCTGAGACCCAGTACTTC
CASRFGAETQYF
>few|TRBV6-5|TRBD1|TRBJ1-6
TGTGCCAGCAGCCAGGGGGCGGGTAATAATTCACCCCTCCACTTT
CASSQGAGNNSPLHF
>.|TRBV18|.|TRBJ1-1
TGTGCCAGCTCACCAACAGGGTTTGGCACTGAAGCTTTCTTT
CASSPTGFGTEAFF
>.|TRBV4-3|.|TRBJ2-7
TGCGCCAGCAGCCCGACAGGTGCTCCCTACGAGCAGTACTTC
CASSPTGAPYEQYF
>.|TRBV11-2|.|TRBJ2-1
TGTGCCAGCAGCCGATCGGAGGGGACGGAGCAGTTCTTC
CASSRSEGTEQFF
>.|TRBV2|.|TRBJ2-3
TGTGCCAGCAGTACTTCAGGGACGCAGTATTTT
CASSTSGTQYF
>few|TRBV27|TRBD2|TRBJ2-2
TGTGCCAGCAGTCCAACTAGCGGGGGGGCACCCGGGGAGCTGTTTTTT
CASSPTSGGAPGELFF
>few|TRBV4-2|.|TRBJ2-2
TGTGCCAGCTCTCCTACAGGGTCGAACACCGGGGAGCTGTTTTTT
CASSPTGSNTGELFF
>.|TRBV6-6|.|TRBJ1-5
TGTGCCAGCAGACTGGACAGTGCCTCCAATCAGCCCCAGCATTTT
CASRLDSASNQPQHF
>few|TRBV11-3|.|TRBJ2-2
TGTGCCAGCAGCATAGACAGAAACACCGGGGAGCTGTTTTTT
CASSIDRNTGELFF
>.|TRBV7-2|.|TRBJ1-4
TGTGCCAGCAGCTTCACCGGGACATCCGAAAAACTGTTTTTT
CASSFTGTSEKLFF
>many|TRBV18|.|TRBJ1-4
TGTGCCAGCTCACCACTTAAGACTCCAACTAATGAAAAACTGTTTTTT
CASSPLKTPTNEKLFF
>.|TRBV19|.|TRBJ2-5
TGTGCCAGTAGTATAGGTAATAGGCGGGAGACCCAGTACTTC
CASSIGNRRETQYF
>few|TRBV4-2|.|TRBJ1-2
TGTGCCAGCAGCGCTCGCTCAGGTGCTAACTATGGCTACACCTTC
CASSARSGANYGYTF
>few|TRBV7-9|.|TRBJ1-5
TGTGCCAGCAGCACGGGACTCAATCAGCCCCAGCATTTT
CASSTGLNQPQHF